A selection of T cell receptor beta chains follows, all from one sample in a study of blood T cell repertoires in COVID-19. The data were produced by immunoSEQ multiplex PCR, yet TCRdb's version contains in-frame clones alone and is incomplete. Of 120,000 to 150,000 clones listed, more than 70% are singletons. The specimen was peripheral blood. The receptors were gathered from a man aged 60 to 69 with active or convalescent COVID-19. Each CDR3 is given with its conserved first and last residue. D genes are given only for firm matches. Clone size is not always given. Where it is, it says once, few, many or a class for expanded clones.

v_gene	j_gene	abundance	d_gene	len	CDR3nt	CDR3aa
TRBV3-1/TRBV3-2	TRBJ2-7	few	-	15	TGTGCCAGCAGCCAAGATGGAGTCAGCTCCTACGAGCAGTACTTC	CASSQDGVSSYEQYF
TRBV19	TRBJ2-5	-	-	15	TGTGCCAGTAGTATGAGGGCAGGGGTGGGGGAGACCCAGTACTTC	CASSMRAGVGETQYF
TRBV7-2	TRBJ2-2	-	TRBD2	15	TGTGCCAGCAGCCTCTCTAGCGGGAGCGCCGGGGAGCTGTTTTTT	CASSLSSGSAGELFF
TRBV18	TRBJ2-5	-	TRBD1	15	TGTGCCAGCTCACCCGAGACAGGGGCGAAAGAGACCCAGTACTTC	CASSPETGAKETQYF
TRBV3-1/TRBV3-2	TRBJ1-2	-	-	13	TGTGCCAGCAGCCAAGGAACCACGGGTGGCTACACCTTC	CASSQGTTGGYTF
TRBV19	TRBJ2-2	-	TRBD2	16	TGTGCCAGTAGTGGGACTAGCGTCTCGAACACCGGGGAGCTGTTTTTT	CASSGTSVSNTGELFF
TRBV5-1	TRBJ2-1	-	-	14	TGCGCCAGCAGCTTAGGAGGGCGGCACAATGAGCAGTTCTTC	CASSLGGRHNEQFF
TRBV2	TRBJ1-4	-	-	14	TGTGCCAGCACCGCCCGGAGGGGCAATGAAAAACTGTTTTTT	CASTARRGNEKLFF
TRBV9	TRBJ1-1	-	-	13	TGTGCCAGCAGCTTCCGGGGTGGCACTGAAGCTTTCTTT	CASSFRGGTEAFF
TRBV3-1/TRBV3-2	TRBJ2-3	-	-	15	TGTGCCAGCAGCCAAGTCAGACTTACAGGGGATACGCAGTATTTT	CASSQVRLTGDTQYF
TRBV3-1/TRBV3-2	TRBJ2-7	few	TRBD1	12	TGTGCCAGCAGTACAGGGGGCGGCGAGCAGTACTTC	CASSTGGGEQYF
TRBV7-2	TRBJ2-1	-	TRBD2	15	TGTGCCAGCAGCACCGTCGGCCTAGCGGGAGTGAAGCAGTTCTTC	CASSTVGLAGVKQFF
TRBV18	TRBJ1-2	-	TRBD1	13	TGTGCCAGCTCACCATGGGACAGAGATGGCTACACCTTC	CASSPWDRDGYTF
TRBV14	TRBJ1-4	-	-	15	TGTGCCAGCAGCCAAGAGTACGGATTCAGGGAAAAACTGTTTTTT	CASSQEYGFREKLFF
TRBV9	TRBJ1-4	-	-	17	TGTGCCAGCAGCGTAGCTTTCGAAGGGGTTGAGGATGAAAAACTGTTTTTT	CASSVAFEGVEDEKLFF
TRBV18	TRBJ2-7	-	TRBD2	13	TGTGCCAGCTCAGTCAGCGGGGATAACGAGCAGTACTTC	CASSVSGDNEQYF
TRBV9	TRBJ1-2	-	-	15	TGTGCCAGCAGCGCCAGCGCCGGGGCTAACTATGGCTACACCTTC	CASSASAGANYGYTF
TRBV4-2	TRBJ2-7	few	-	15	TGTGCCAGCAGCCAGCTGACCCAGGGTGTGGACGAGCAGTACTTC	CASSQLTQGVDEQYF
TRBV7-3	TRBJ1-1	-	-	13	TGTGCCAGCAGATACGAGATGAACACTGAAGCTTTCTTT	CASRYEMNTEAFF
TRBV7-2	TRBJ2-4	-	-	15	TGTGCCAGCAGCTTAGTACGTTCGGGCAAAAACATTCAGTACTTC	CASSLVRSGKNIQYF
TRBV29-1	TRBJ2-3	-	-	15	TGCAGCGTTGTCCGGAACGACAGGCCCACAGATACGCAGTATTTT	CSVVRNDRPTDTQYF
TRBV4-1	TRBJ1-4	-	-	16	TGCGCCAGCAGCCAATACAGGGAAGAGAGTTATGAAAAACTGTTTTTT	CASSQYREESYEKLFF
TRBV14	TRBJ1-4	once	-	13	TGTGCCAGCAGCCAAGTGCCTAGGGAAAAACTGTTTTTT	CASSQVPREKLFF
TRBV28	TRBJ2-7	few	-	15	TGTGCCAGCAGCAGCAGGCGGGGACTGGAGTACGAGCAGTACTTC	CASSSRRGLEYEQYF
TRBV5-4	TRBJ2-2	few	-	15	TGTGCCAGCAGTCAGAGGGCTTCCAACACCGGGGAGCTGTTTTTT	CASSQRASNTGELFF
TRBV27	TRBJ1-2	-	-	12	TGTGCCAGCAGTTCGGGAAGTCGGGGCTACACCTTC	CASSSGSRGYTF
TRBV30	TRBJ2-1	few	-	11	TGTGCCTGGAGTGCCCCTCAGACTCAGTTCTTC	CAWSAPQTQFF
TRBV6-5	TRBJ2-3	once	-	15	TGTGCCAGCAGTTACCGAGCGGCTAGCACAGATACGCAGTATTTT	CASSYRAASTDTQYF
TRBV7-8	TRBJ2-7	few	-	15	TGTGCCAGCAGCCCGACAGGAAGTGACTCCTACGAGCAGTACTTC	CASSPTGSDSYEQYF
TRBV2	TRBJ2-5	-	TRBD2	13	TGTGCCAGCAGTGAATCCAGCGGGGTGACCCAGTACTTC	CASSESSGVTQYF
TRBV4-2	TRBJ2-1	few	-	17	TGTGCCAGCAGCCGCCCCCTAGACGGGAGCTCCTACAATGAGCAGTTCTTC	CASSRPLDGSSYNEQFF
TRBV7-2	TRBJ1-3	-	-	14	TGTGCCACCTCAGACAGCTTCTCTGGAAACACCATATATTTT	CATSDSFSGNTIYF
TRBV7-8	TRBJ2-5	-	TRBD2	20	TGTGCCAGCAGCCCCGGGGCTGGGTGGCTAGCGGGAGGTACCCAAGAGACCCAGTACTTC	CASSPGAGWLAGGTQETQYF
TRBV7-3	TRBJ2-2	few	TRBD2	17	TGTGCCAGCAGCGTTTCCGGGACTAGCGGTTCCACCGGGGAGCTGTTTTTT	CASSVSGTSGSTGELFF
TRBV29-1	TRBJ1-2	-	-	12	TGCAGCGTTACTGACAGGACCTATGGCTACACCTTC	CSVTDRTYGYTF
TRBV20-1	TRBJ2-5	-	TRBD1	15	TGCAGTGCTAGTACACCGGGACAGAGGGGGTGGACCCAGTACTTC	CSASTPGQRGWTQYF
TRBV10-3	TRBJ2-5	-	-	14	TGTGCCATCAGTGAGTTTGGCGGGGAAGAGACCCAGTACTTC	CAISEFGGEETQYF
TRBV11-2	TRBJ2-3	-	-	14	TGTGCCAGCAGCTTAGGCGGAGTCGCAGATACGCAGTATTTT	CASSLGGVADTQYF
TRBV19	TRBJ1-2	-	-	14	TGTGCCAGTAGTATAGGGAAGGACTCAGGTGGCTACACCTTC	CASSIGKDSGGYTF
TRBV29-1	TRBJ2-3	-	-	14	TGCAGCGTTGAATTTGGGCCCCAGAGAGATACGCAGTATTTT	CSVEFGPQRDTQYF
TRBV19	TRBJ1-2	-	TRBD1	18	TGTGCCAGTAGTATCCCCTTTACAGGGGGCCTCGTCCCTTATGGCTACACCTTC	CASSIPFTGGLVPYGYTF
TRBV27	TRBJ1-1	-	-	15	TGTGCCAGCAGTTTATCGCCCAGGGTGGAGACTGAAGCTTTCTTT	CASSLSPRVETEAFF
TRBV7-2	TRBJ1-4	-	TRBD1	14	TGTGCCAGCAGCTTACGACAGGGAAATGAAAAACTGTTTTTT	CASSLRQGNEKLFF
TRBV5-4	TRBJ2-5	-	TRBD2	15	TGTGCCAGCAGCTTGGGGGGGACTAGCGGAGAGACCCAGTACTTC	CASSLGGTSGETQYF
TRBV29-1	TRBJ2-2	-	-	14	TGCAGCGTTGAAGCTAGCGTGAACACCGGGGAGCTGTTTTTT	CSVEASVNTGELFF